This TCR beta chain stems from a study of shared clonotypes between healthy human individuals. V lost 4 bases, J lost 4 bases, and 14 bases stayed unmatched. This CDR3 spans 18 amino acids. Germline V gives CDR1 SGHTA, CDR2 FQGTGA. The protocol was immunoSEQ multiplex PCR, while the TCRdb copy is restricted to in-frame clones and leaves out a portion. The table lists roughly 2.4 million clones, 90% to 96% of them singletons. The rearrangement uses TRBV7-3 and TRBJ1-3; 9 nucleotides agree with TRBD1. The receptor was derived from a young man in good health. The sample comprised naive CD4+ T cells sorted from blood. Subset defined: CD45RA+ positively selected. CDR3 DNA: TGTGCCAGCAGCTCACGGGGGGACAGGGCCTCCCGGGGAAACACCATATATTTT. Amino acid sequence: CASSSRGDRASRGNTIYF.